A selection of T cell receptor beta chains follows, all from one sample in a study of blood T cell repertoires in COVID-19. Measured with immunoSEQ multiplex PCR; TCRdb has only the in-frame clones, and not every one. The sample consists of some 140,000 clones, less than 80% of them appearing once. Sequenced sample: peripheral blood. The source is a man aged 60 to 75 with acute or convalescent COVID-19. Each CDR3 is given with its conserved first and last residue. A D gene is named only where the DNA matches it firmly. Only some rows state a clone size, as once, few, many or a class for expanded clones.

V: TRBV9
D: TRBD2
size: -
J: TRBJ2-7
DNA: TGTGCCAGCAGCCTCAGCGGGAGGGCAGGAGAGCAGTACTTC
CDR3: CASSLSGRAGEQYF

V: TRBV19
D: -
size: -
J: TRBJ2-1
DNA: TGTGCCAGTAGTACCCTGGGGCCCTACAATGAGCAGTTCTTC
CDR3: CASSTLGPYNEQFF

V: TRBV6-1
D: -
size: -
J: TRBJ1-2
DNA: TGTGCCAGCAGTGAAGTGGACAGTGGCTACACCTTC
CDR3: CASSEVDSGYTF

V: TRBV20-1
D: -
size: once
J: TRBJ1-1
DNA: TGCAGTGCCCAGGGGTTTGGGGCTTTCTTT
CDR3: CSAQGFGAFF

V: TRBV5-5
D: TRBD1
size: -
J: TRBJ1-2
DNA: TGTGCCAGCAGCTTGGCTCATGGCCAGGGGGACGGCTACACCTTC
CDR3: CASSLAHGQGDGYTF

V: TRBV7-2
D: TRBD1
size: -
J: TRBJ1-1
DNA: TGTGCCAGCAGCTTAGGGACAGGCCTCGGGGGCACTGAAGCTTTCTTT
CDR3: CASSLGTGLGGTEAFF

V: TRBV12-3/TRBV12-4
D: -
size: once
J: TRBJ2-5
DNA: TGTGCCAGCGGAGCCGCCGTAGAGACCCAGTACTTC
CDR3: CASGAAVETQYF

V: TRBV5-1
D: TRBD2
size: -
J: TRBJ2-2
DNA: TGCGCCAGCAGCCGATTAGCGGGAGCGAGGACCGGGGAGCTGTTTTTT
CDR3: CASSRLAGARTGELFF

V: TRBV7-2
D: TRBD2
size: -
J: TRBJ2-1
DNA: TGTGCCAGCAGCCCGACTAGCCGGAATGAGCAGTTCTTC
CDR3: CASSPTSRNEQFF

V: TRBV6-5
D: -
size: -
J: TRBJ2-5
DNA: TGTGCCAGCAGTACCCCCTCGGGGGGCGATGAGACCCAGTACTTC
CDR3: CASSTPSGGDETQYF

V: TRBV3-1/TRBV3-2
D: TRBD1
size: once
J: TRBJ1-1
DNA: TGTGCCAGCAGCCAAACAGGGGGCATCCTGAACACTGAAGCTTTCTTT
CDR3: CASSQTGGILNTEAFF

V: TRBV29-1
D: TRBD1
size: once
J: TRBJ1-3
DNA: TGCAGCGACATACCGGGACAGACATCCCTGTGGTCTGGAAACACCATATATTTT
CDR3: CSDIPGQTSLWSGNTIYF

V: TRBV5-1
D: TRBD2
size: -
J: TRBJ2-5
DNA: TGCGCCAGCAAGGTAGCGGGGACTTCGCAGACCCAGTACTTC
CDR3: CASKVAGTSQTQYF

V: TRBV2
D: TRBD2
size: -
J: TRBJ2-1
DNA: TGTGCCAGCAGTGAAGGGGGGCTAGCGGGGTCTTTGGGGCAGTTCTTC
CDR3: CASSEGGLAGSLGQFF

V: TRBV27
D: -
size: few
J: TRBJ1-2
DNA: TGTGCCAGCAGTTTAAGGGGCAGCGAATACTATGGCTACACCTTC
CDR3: CASSLRGSEYYGYTF

V: TRBV28
D: -
size: -
J: TRBJ1-4
DNA: TGTGCCAGCAGTCCTGTTCGGGGGTATGAAAAACTGTTTTTT
CDR3: CASSPVRGYEKLFF

V: TRBV3-1/TRBV3-2
D: -
size: -
J: TRBJ1-1
DNA: TGTGCCAGCAGCCAAGACGGGGTTAGAGGCACTGAAGCTTTCTTT
CDR3: CASSQDGVRGTEAFF

V: TRBV6-2/TRBV6-3
D: -
size: -
J: TRBJ2-3
DNA: TGTGCCAGCAGCCCTCTCCGTGGCACAGATACGCAGTATTTT
CDR3: CASSPLRGTDTQYF

V: TRBV11-2
D: TRBD2
size: -
J: TRBJ2-1
DNA: TGTGCCAGCAGCTTAGCCGCGCGCGGGAGCTCCAATGAGCAGTTCTTC
CDR3: CASSLAARGSSNEQFF

V: TRBV2
D: -
size: -
J: TRBJ1-4
DNA: TGTGCCAGCAGTGAGAGCTCAGGGTGGGGTGAAAAACTGTTTTTT
CDR3: CASSESSGWGEKLFF

V: TRBV6-6
D: -
size: -
J: TRBJ1-5
DNA: TGTGCCAGCAGTTACCCCGGGACAAATCAGCCCCAGCATTTT
CDR3: CASSYPGTNQPQHF

V: TRBV27
D: -
size: -
J: TRBJ1-2
DNA: TGTGCCAGCACCTCGGTCACAGCTGGCTATGGCTACACCTTC
CDR3: CASTSVTAGYGYTF